The 19 T cell receptor beta chains below come from one sample, sequenced in a study of T cell repertoires in cytomegalovirus infection. No antigens are known for them. Using its own MiXCR run on the reads, TCRdb lists one record per CDR3 protein. The table shows some 920,000 distinct CDR3 sequences, with around 29% occurring only once. The specimen comprised cultured CD8+ T cells from PBMCs, sampled from culture after CMV antigen stimulation. These receptors were taken from a human donor in good health (CMV status not recorded). Some clones in this sample may be carry-over from other donors' samples.

The sample holds many counts of this clonotype. The chain combines TRBV7-6 with TRBJ2-1; TRBD1 matches 8 bases. Germline V gene sequence: CDR1 SGHVS, CDR2 FNYEAQ. The CDR3 contains 16 residues. The V segment lost 3 bases and the J segment 8 bases; nucleotides outside the gene matches: 12. The CDR3 nucleotides are TGTGCCAGCAGCTTGGGTTCGGGACAGGTTCGGGATGAGCAGTTCTTC. Translation gives CASSLGSGQVRDEQFF.

This clonotype was observed a few times. V and J are TRBV11-2 and TRBJ2-1; possible D gene TRBD2, 6 bases. This CDR3 contains 17 residues. V was shortened by 0 bases and J by 3 bases, with 15 bases between the two germline ends. CDR1 is SGHAT and CDR2 is FQNNGV in the germline V gene. CDR3 sequence: CASSLDGTAAHYNEQFF. In DNA form, the CDR3 reads TGTGCCAGCAGCTTAGATGGGACTGCCGCTCACTACAATGAGCAGTTCTTC.

In DNA form, the CDR3 reads TGTGCTTACTACGCAGGGGTCACTGAAGCTTTCTTT. Translation gives CAYYAGVTEAFF. The rearrangement joins TRBV5-4 to TRBJ1-1; weak D call: TRBD1 (6 bases). Germline V gene lookup returns CDR1 SGHNT and CDR2 YYREEE (reference sequence). The CDR3 loop spans 12 amino acids.

V is TRBV7-2 and J is TRBJ1-1; TRBD1 is a possible D gene (5 bases). This CDR3 has 12 amino acids. V gave up 5 bases and J gave up 6 bases, with 10 bases separating them. The germline gives CDR1 SGHTA, CDR2 FQGNSA. The CDR3: CASSPMGAEAFF. The CDR3 bases are TGTGCCAGCAGCCCCATGGGGGCTGAAGCTTTCTTT.

The rearrangement joins TRBV29-1 to TRBJ1-1; D not certain. This CDR3 is 14 amino acids long. Per germline, CDR1 SQVTM and CDR2 ANQGSEA. V gave up 6 bases and J gave up 5 bases, with 19 bases separating them. The CDR3 here is CSVPDPEVGTEAFF. The CDR3 bases are TGCAGCGTGCCAGATCCGGAGGTGGGGACTGAAGCTTTCTTT.

V and J are TRBV27 and TRBJ2-1; TRBD2 agrees at 10 bases. The germline V gene has CDR1 MNHEY and CDR2 SMNVEV (reference sequence). CDR3 length: 13 amino acids. V gave up 3 bases and J gave up 10 bases; unmatched junction bases: 3. The CDR3 bases are TGTGCCAGCAGTTTGGCGGGACTAGCGGAGCAGTTCTTC. Protein: CASSLAGLAEQFF.

This clonotype was seen more than once but under ten times. The chain joins TRBV29-1 to TRBJ2-3, with D possibly TRBD2 on 6 matching bases. V was shortened by 6 bases and J by 0 bases, with 16 bases between the two germline ends. The V gene's germline CDR1 is SQVTM and CDR2 ANQGSEA. This CDR3 contains 15 residues. The CDR3 reads CSVIGTAPSTDTQYF. In nucleotides, the CDR3 is TGCAGCGTGATAGGGACTGCCCCTAGCACAGATACGCAGTATTTT.

Written as DNA, the CDR3 is TGCGCCAGCAGCCAAGGAGGGGAAATGGGACAGCCCCAGCATTTT. Protein: CASSQGGEMGQPQHF. V is TRBV4-1 and J is TRBJ1-5, with D possibly matching TRBD1 (5 bases). Trimming stripped 1 base from V and 7 bases from J, with 14 bases between. This CDR3 has 15 amino acids. Germline V gene lookup returns CDR1 MGHRA and CDR2 YSYEKL.

The chain carries TRBV7-8 and TRBJ2-2, with D possibly TRBD1 on 5 matching bases. V lost 1 base and J lost 7, with 13 bases in between. The CDR3 runs 15 residues. In germline, CDR1 is SGHVS, CDR2 FQNEAQ. The CDR3, as DNA: TGTGCCAGCAGCTTAGTCCAGGGATTTATCGGGGAGCTGTTTTTT. Translation: CASSLVQGFIGELFF. The full variable domain, with the rest looked up from reference TRBV7-8 and TRBJ2-2, is GAGVSQSPRYKVAKRGQDVALRCDPISGHVSLFWYQQALGQGPEFLTYFQNEAQLDKSGLPSDRFFAERPEGSVSTLKIQRTQQEDSAVYLCASSLVQGFIGELFFGEGSRLTVL.

The chain carries TRBV19 and TRBJ2-1; 12 bases agree with TRBD2. Germline V gene sequence: CDR1 LNHDA, CDR2 SQIVND (reference sequence). Trimming took 10 bases from V and 7 from J; bases not matched to a gene: 11. This CDR3 comprises 15 residues. CDR3 DNA sequence: TGTGCCACCACTAGCGGGGGGCCTCCTGGAAATGAGCAGTTCTTC. Amino acid sequence: CATTSGGPPGNEQFF.

This clonotype was found once. The chain uses TRBV11-2 and TRBJ2-5, with 12 bases fitting TRBD2. The junction had 4 bases not matched to a gene; V was cut back by 1 base and J by 4 bases. CDR1 is SGHAT and CDR2 is FQNNGV in the germline V gene. This CDR3 has 16 amino acids. CDR3 coding DNA: TGTGCCAGCAGCTTAGGCCTAGCGGGGGGGCCAGAGACCCAGTACTTC. Its translation: CASSLGLAGGPETQYF.

The chain joins TRBV2 to TRBJ1-1; D is ambiguous. The CDR3 is 17 amino acids. Deletions cut 9 bases from V and 0 bases from J, with 23 bases between. Germline V gene lookup returns CDR1 SNHLY and CDR2 FYNNEI. CDR3 region: CASCTSGSRALNTEAFF. The CDR3 DNA follows: TGTGCCAGTTGTACATCCGGGTCCCGCGCATTGAACACTGAAGCTTTCTTT.

This clonotype was found many times. The V gene is TRBV6-5, the J gene TRBJ2-3, with 9 positions matching TRBD2. V was pared by 5 bases and J by 0 bases, with 6 bases of the junction left unmatched. CDR1 and CDR2 from the germline V gene are MNHEY and SVGAGI. The CDR3 consists of 16 residues. The CDR3 coding sequence is TGTGCCAGCAGTACTCGACTAGCGGAGAGCACAGATACGCAGTATTTT. Translation: CASSTRLAESTDTQYF.

J is TRBJ1-1 and V is TRBV3-1; a possible D gene is TRBD1 (6 bases). The V end lost 0 bases, the J end lost 1 base, and 15 bases lay between the germline ends. The CDR3 is made up of 17 amino acids. Germline V gene data show CDR1 as LGHDT and CDR2 as YNNKEL (reference sequence). This chain's CDR3 is CASSQDLRRGTNTEAFF. DNA of the CDR3: TGTGCCAGCAGCCAAGATCTACGGAGGGGGACGAACACTGAAGCTTTCTTT.

CDR3 DNA: TGTGCCAGCAGCTCGGGACTAGCGGGGGCAGATACGCAGTATTTT. Amino acid sequence: CASSSGLAGADTQYF. The genes are TRBV5-5 and TRBJ2-3, with 14 nucleotides matching TRBD2. Germline CDR1 reads SGHKS; CDR2 reads YYEKEE (reference sequence). V lost 3 bases to trimming and J lost 4 bases; unmatched junction nucleotides: 1. The CDR3 is 15 amino acids. The whole variable domain, filled in from reference TRBV5-5 and TRBJ2-3, reads DAGVTQSPTHLIKTRGQQVTLRCSPISGHKSVSWYQQVLGQGPQFIFQYYEKEERGRGNFPDRFSARQFPNYSSELNVNALLLGDSALYLCASSSGLAGADTQYFGPGTRLTVL.

This clonotype was found a few times. This chain uses TRBV5-8 with TRBJ2-1, with 11 bases identical to TRBD1. The CDR3 runs to 16 residues. Germline V gives CDR1 SGHTS, CDR2 YDEGEE. With V trimmed by 2 bases and J by 2 bases, 3 bases remained unmatched. CDR3 sequence reads: CASSFRDRGTYNEQFF. The CDR3, as DNA: TGTGCCAGCAGCTTCCGGGACAGGGGGACCTACAATGAGCAGTTCTTC.

V usage is TRBV19 and J usage is TRBJ2-1, with D possibly TRBD2 on 6 matching bases. CDR3 size: 14 residues. Germline V gene lookup returns CDR1 LNHDA and CDR2 SQIVND (reference sequence). The V gene lost 7 bases and the J gene lost 6 bases, with 16 bases spanning the gap. CDR3 DNA sequence: TGTGCCAGTATGGCGGGAAACCTGGTCAATGAGCAGTTCTTC. Translation: CASMAGNLVNEQFF.

The chain employs TRBV2 and TRBJ2-3; D is possibly TRBD1 or TRBD2 (5 bases each). The germline CDR1 and CDR2 sequences are SNHLY and FYNNEI. The CDR3 contains 16 residues. The V end was cut by 1 base, the J end by 0 bases, with 11 bases between. CDR3 nucleotide sequence: TGTGCCAGCAGTGAAGGGGGACGATTTAGCACAGATACGCAGTATTTT. Protein product: CASSEGGRFSTDTQYF.

This clonotype was seen a handful of times. CDR3 sequence: CSARGKGVIAFF. The CDR3 DNA sequence: TGCAGTGCTAGAGGCAAAGGGGTTATAGCTTTCTTT. The chain couples TRBV20-1 to TRBJ1-1; tentatively, D is TRBD1 (5 bases). Germline V gene sequence: CDR1 DFQATT, CDR2 SNEGSKA (reference sequence). The V end was cut by 1 base, the J end by 10 bases, with 13 bases between. This CDR3 has 12 residues.